This TCR beta chain was retrieved from a study of molecular identifiers for immune sequencing clone quantification. Libraries of naive CD8 cells were prepared from around 20,000 to 990,000 sorted cells using 10%, 30% or 50% RNA. Libraries of bulk TCR were made by previously described methods (with listed TCR primers). TCRdb fed the PCR reads into MiXCR, producing one record per CDR3 protein. The sample contains about half a million distinct CDR3 sequences, about a quarter of which appear only once. Notes on the study in general: Detection of one spiked Jurkat cell's TCR RNA reportedly worked in 750,000 to 1,000,000 naive cells.

Points on this clonotype: What it recognizes is unknown.

The TCR comes from a human donor in good health. Some libraries in this study had Jurkat cell RNA spiked in. Material: naive CD8+ T cells from blood, with Jurkat cell RNA spiked in. Documented subset: FACS-sorted CD8+CD4-CCR7+CD45RA+ naive T cells.

The CDR3 is CASRGTQETQYF. As DNA, the CDR3 is TGTGCCAGCAGGGGTACCCAAGAGACCCAGTACTTC. This chain uses TRBV6-5 with TRBJ2-5; D remains unclear. The CDR3 sequence is 12 residues long. Germline assignment: CDR1 MNHEY and CDR2 SVGAGI. V lost 6 bases, J lost 1 base, and 6 bases lay in between.